Sequencing of this TCR beta chain was carried out in a study of shared clonotypes between healthy human individuals. As for this clone: Antigen unknown.

Repertoires were generated with immunoSEQ multiplex PCR, while TCRdb's copy carries only in-frame clones and drops some. This sample has millions of clones, with 95% found just once. Germline-derived CDR1 and CDR2 are SGHRS and YFSETQ. Trimming pared 4 bases from V and 4 bases from J, leaving 13 bases between. This CDR3 contains 14 residues. Notes on the study in general: Incomplete sequencing of sorted subsets was indicated by rarefaction despite large depth. With a handful of donors compared, approximately 5.5% of naive CD4 clonotypes were shared.

The clonotype was recovered from a young man in good health. V and J are TRBV5-1 and TRBJ2-3; the D gene is possibly TRBD2 (5 bases). Material: naive CD4+ T cells sorted from blood. Documented subset: CD45RA+ positively selected. CDR3 DNA: TGCGCCAGCAGCCGTCCTCTAGCCTCAGATACGCAGTATTTT. It encodes CASSRPLASDTQYF.